The sequence of this T cell receptor beta chain was determined in a study of CD8+ T cells in alopecia areata. Overall study context: Treated patients received oral tofacitinib, 5 to 10 mg twice daily. Whole-study findings and limits: Throughout tofacitinib, many expanded lesional clones continued to persist in scalp and blood.

The treatment: oral pan-JAK inhibitor, 5-10 mg twice daily. In its sample, this clone was seen a few times. What it binds is not known. The sequencing template was cDNA reverse transcribed from extracted RNA. Sequenced by immunoSEQ multiplex PCR; TCRdb stores in-frame clones only, minus some. The table lists about 210,000 clones, about 40% of them singletons. CDR3 length: 15 residues. The V end was cut by 2 bases, the J end by 4 bases, with 13 bases between. Germline V gene data show CDR1 as SGHTA and CDR2 as FQGNSA. The starting material was CD4+ T cells sorted from blood, obtained around week 36, from a patient treated with tofacitinib. V is TRBV7-2 and J is TRBJ2-3; the D gene could be TRBD1 or TRBD2 (5 bases each). The receptor's source is a human donor with alopecia areata. CDR3 region: CASSLMGDRADTQYF. CDR3 DNA sequence: TGTGCCAGCAGCTTAATGGGAGACAGAGCAGATACGCAGTATTTT.